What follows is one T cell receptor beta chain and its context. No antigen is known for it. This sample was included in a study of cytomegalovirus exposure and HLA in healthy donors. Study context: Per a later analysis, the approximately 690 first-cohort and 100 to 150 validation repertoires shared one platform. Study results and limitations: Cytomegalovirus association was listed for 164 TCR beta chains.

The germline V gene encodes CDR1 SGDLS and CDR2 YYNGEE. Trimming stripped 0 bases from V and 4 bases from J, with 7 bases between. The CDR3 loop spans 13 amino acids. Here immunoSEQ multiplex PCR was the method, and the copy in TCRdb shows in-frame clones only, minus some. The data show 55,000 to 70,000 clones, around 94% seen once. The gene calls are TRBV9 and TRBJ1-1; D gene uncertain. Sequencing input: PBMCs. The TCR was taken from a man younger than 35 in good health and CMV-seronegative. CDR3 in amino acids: CASSVAEATEAFF. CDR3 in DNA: TGTGCCAGCAGCGTAGCTGAGGCCACTGAAGCTTTCTTT. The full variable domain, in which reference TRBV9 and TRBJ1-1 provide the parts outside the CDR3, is DSGVTQTPKHLITATGQRVTLRCSPRSGDLSVYWYQQSLDQGLQFLIQYYNGEERAKGNILERFSAQQFPDLHSELNLSSLELGDSALYFCASSVAEATEAFFGQGTRLTVV.